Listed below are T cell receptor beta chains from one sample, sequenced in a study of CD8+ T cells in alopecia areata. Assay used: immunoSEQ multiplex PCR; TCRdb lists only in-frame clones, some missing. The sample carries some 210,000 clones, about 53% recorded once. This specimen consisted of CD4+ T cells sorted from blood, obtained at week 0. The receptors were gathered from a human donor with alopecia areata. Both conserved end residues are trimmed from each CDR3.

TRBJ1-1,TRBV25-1,ASSLGPVPEAF
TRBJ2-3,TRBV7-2,ASRRTIGSDTQY
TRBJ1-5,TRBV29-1,SVRDSNQPQH
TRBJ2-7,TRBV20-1,SASERENQY
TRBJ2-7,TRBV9,ASSASEADISYEQY
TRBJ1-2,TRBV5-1,ASSLEPDRGYGYT
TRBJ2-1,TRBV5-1,ASSQRERRVEQF
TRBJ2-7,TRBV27,ASSPIPKSYEQY
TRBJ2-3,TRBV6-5,ASSSPPPDTQY
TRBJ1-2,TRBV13,ASSLGTAYGYT
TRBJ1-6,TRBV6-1,ASSEGGAGGSSSPLH
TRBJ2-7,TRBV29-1,SVADRNSYEQY
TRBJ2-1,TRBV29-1,SVSGTPSYNEQF
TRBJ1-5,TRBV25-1,ASSDGLNQPQH
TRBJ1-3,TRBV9,ASSARERGGNTIY
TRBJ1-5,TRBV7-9,ASSPDAGYNQPQH
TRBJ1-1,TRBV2,ASFVRNTEAF
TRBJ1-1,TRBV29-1,SVAGALNTEAF
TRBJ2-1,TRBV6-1,ASSEDRGSNEQF
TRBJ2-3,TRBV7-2,ASSPNYSTDTQY
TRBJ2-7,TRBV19,ASRPSGLYLSYEQY
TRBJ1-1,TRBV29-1,SVVKEGGDTEAF
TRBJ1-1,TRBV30,AWSTGGSNTEAF